This T cell receptor (beta chain) was documented in a study of cytomegalovirus exposure and HLA in healthy donors. Whole-study context: A later analysis reported the same platform for the roughly 120 validation repertoires and the roughly 700 first-cohort repertoires.

Assay: immunoSEQ multiplex PCR; the TCRdb copy retains only in-frame clones and omits some. The table has over 150,000 clones, 85% seen once. CDR1 and CDR2 from the germline V gene are SQVTM and ANQGSEA. Deletions cut 7 bases from V and 0 bases from J, with 18 bases between. CDR3 size: 15 residues. Findings and caveats of the study: Testing in vitro showed a few CMV-associated chains specific for CMV antigens.

Worth noting for this clone: The antigen remains undetermined.

Sequences were obtained from PBMCs. The chain employs TRBV29-1 and TRBJ1-2; tentatively, D is TRBD1 (5 bases). This sequence was found in a man between 18 and 29 years old in good health and CMV-seropositive. Here the CDR3 DNA reads TGCAGCGCTGTGGCAGTGACAGATGCTAACTATGGCTACACCTTC. Translated, it gives CSAVAVTDANYGYTF.